The 28 T cell receptor beta chains below come from one sample, sequenced in a study of cytomegalovirus exposure and HLA in healthy donors. The PCR was carried out with 60 Vbeta primers and 13 Jbeta primers. TCRdb's copy holds only in-frame clones and misses some; the assay was immunoSEQ multiplex PCR. Among under 90,000 clones listed, less than 80% were seen once. The specimen was PBMCs. These receptors were collected from a man aged 40-50 years in good health and CMV-seropositive.

The rearrangement uses TRBV5-1 and TRBJ2-3, with TRBD1 matching 8 bases. Germline assignment: CDR1 SGHRS and CDR2 YFSETQ. The ends lost 5 bases at V and 4 bases at J; junction bases unmatched: 12. The CDR3 contains 16 residues. The CDR3 DNA sequence: TGCGCCAGCAGACAAGAGACAGGGGCTAGCCCAGATACGCAGTATTTT. Protein product: CASRQETGASPDTQYF.

The chain combines TRBV7-6 with TRBJ2-7, with a possible D match to TRBD1 (5 bases). Trimming shortened V by 6 bases and J by 2 bases, and 20 bases separated the two germline ends. The V gene's germline CDR1 is SGHVS and CDR2 FNYEAQ. The CDR3 is made up of 16 amino acids. In nucleotides, the CDR3 is TGTGCCAGCAGTCCCAGGGCCCAACGAAGAGCCTACGAGCAGTACTTC. This translates into CASSPRAQRRAYEQYF.

The chain links TRBV5-4 to TRBJ2-1; 8 bases agree with TRBD2. This CDR3 is built from 16 residues. V lost 0 bases and J lost 4; bases outside the gene matches: 6. Per germline, CDR1 SGHNT and CDR2 YYREEE (reference sequence). CDR3 loop: CASSLAGASGYNEQFF. The DNA of the CDR3 is TGTGCCAGCAGCTTGGCTGGGGCTAGCGGGTACAATGAGCAGTTCTTC. The full variable domain, its missing parts supplied by reference TRBV5-4 and TRBJ2-1, is ETGVTQSPTHLIKTRGQQVTLRCSSQSGHNTVSWYQQALGQGPQFIFQYYREEENGRGNFPPRFSGLQFPNYSSELNVNALELDDSALYLCASSLAGASGYNEQFFGPGTRLTVL.

The chain carries TRBV5-1 and TRBJ2-2; 8 bases fit TRBD1. There are 13 residues in the CDR3. The germline CDR1 and CDR2 sequences are SGHRS and YFSETQ. V lost 2 bases, J lost 8 bases, and 2 bases stayed unmatched. Here the CDR3 reads CASSFQGAGELFF. The CDR3 DNA reads as TGCGCCAGCAGCTTTCAGGGGGCGGGGGAGCTGTTTTTT.

V gene TRBV19 combines with J gene TRBJ1-1; D not certain. V was cut by 5 bases and J by 0 bases, with 10 bases left in between. The CDR3 has 14 amino acids. Germline CDR1 and CDR2: LNHDA and SQIVND (reference sequence). CDR3 coding DNA: TGTGCCAGTAGTGCCGAGTACCTGAACACTGAAGCTTTCTTT. This sequence encodes CASSAEYLNTEAFF.

The chain carries TRBV27 and TRBJ2-7; TRBD1 matches at 10 bases. In germline, CDR1 is MNHEY, CDR2 SMNVEV (reference sequence). The CDR3 runs 17 residues. Trimming took 2 bases from V and 5 from J; bases not matched to a gene: 12. CDR3 coding DNA: TGTGCCAGCAGTTTAAGGGGCCGGGACAGGGGAAGCAACGAGCAGTACTTC. Amino acids: CASSLRGRDRGSNEQYF.

The chain combines TRBV27 with TRBJ2-1; 10 nucleotides match TRBD2. The CDR3 has 14 amino acids. Losses at the gene ends were 8 bases for V and 4 bases for J; bases not matched to a gene: 5. Germline V gene sequence: CDR1 MNHEY, CDR2 SMNVEV (reference sequence). This CDR3 reads CASHGLAVYNEQFF. In DNA, the CDR3 is TGTGCCAGCCACGGACTAGCGGTGTACAATGAGCAGTTCTTC.

This clone was counted only a few times. The rearrangement links TRBV19 to TRBJ2-2; D is perhaps TRBD1 (6 bases). The CDR3 is made up of 14 amino acids. Trimming shortened V by 4 bases and J by 7 bases, and 13 bases separated the two germline ends. The germline V gene has CDR1 LNHDA and CDR2 SQIVND (reference sequence). CDR3 region: CASSKDSSDGELFF. Here the CDR3 DNA reads TGTGCCAGTAGTAAGGACAGCAGTGACGGGGAGCTGTTTTTT.

V and J are TRBV10-3 and TRBJ2-7; tentatively, D is TRBD1 (6 bases). The germline V gene has CDR1 ENHRY and CDR2 SYGVKD. The CDR3 runs 15 residues. Deletions cut 5 bases from V and 1 base from J, with 15 bases between. This CDR3 is CAISLTGWESYEQYF. CDR3 sequence (DNA): TGTGCCATCAGTCTAACAGGGTGGGAGTCCTACGAGCAGTACTTC.

This clone was counted a few times. At one end the junction does not follow the germline gene, possibly because of a read error. V usage is TRBV7-2 and J usage is TRBJ2-2; TRBD1 is a possible D gene (6 bases). CDR3 length: 15 amino acids. CDR1 is SGHTA, CDR2 FQGNSA, per germline. The CDR3 DNA is TGTGCCAGCAGCCTAGCAGGTCAGGGGTCCGGGGAGCTGTTTTTT. Residues: CASSLAGQGSGELFF.

This chain links TRBV27 with TRBJ1-6; D remains unclear. With 0 bases removed from V and 8 bases from J, the gap between germline ends came to 5 bases. Germline CDR1 is MNHEY and CDR2 is SMNVEV (reference sequence). This CDR3 contains 13 residues. CDR3 sequence: CASSLSEDSPLHF. CDR3 in DNA: TGTGCCAGCAGTTTATCGGAGGATTCACCCCTCCACTTT.

This chain links TRBV9 with TRBJ1-2; maybe TRBD1 (5 bases). The V gene's germline CDR1 is SGDLS and CDR2 YYNGEE. The CDR3 consists of 15 residues. Trimming shortened V by 0 bases and J by 6 bases, and 15 bases separated the two germline ends. The DNA for the CDR3 is TGTGCCAGCAGCGTAGATCCAGGCGGGGGGAATGGCTACACCTTC. It is translated as CASSVDPGGGNGYTF.

There are a few counts of this clone. This chain connects TRBV19 to TRBJ2-5; TRBD2 aligns across 10 bases. Losses at the gene ends were 8 bases for V and 4 bases for J; bases not matched to a gene: 10. Germline V CDR1 and CDR2: LNHDA, SQIVND (reference sequence). This CDR3 has 15 residues. In DNA form, the CDR3 reads TGTGCCAGTCGCTTAGCGGGAGGTTCCGTAGAGACCCAGTACTTC. It codes for CASRLAGGSVETQYF.

This sequence joins TRBV7-9 and TRBJ2-1, with TRBD2 matching 16 bases. V was clipped by 5 bases and J by 6 bases; unmatched bases: 7. The CDR3 extends over 17 amino acids. Looked up from germline, CDR1 is SEHNR and CDR2 is FQNEAQ (reference sequence). DNA for the CDR3: TGTGCCAGCAGCCCACCGGGACTAGCGGGGGGGACCAATGAGCAGTTCTTC. Translated: CASSPPGLAGGTNEQFF.

J is TRBJ1-5 and V is TRBV7-8; 8 nucleotides match TRBD1. V lost 4 bases, J lost 6 bases, and 8 bases stayed unmatched. The CDR3 is made up of 15 amino acids. Germline assignment: CDR1 SGHVS and CDR2 FQNEAQ. The CDR3 reads CASSSPQGVTQPQHF. The DNA of the CDR3 is TGTGCCAGCAGCTCCCCACAGGGGGTCACTCAGCCCCAGCATTTT.

This sequence joins TRBV5-4 and TRBJ2-5; weak D call: TRBD2 (5 bases). Trimming removed 1 base from V and 4 bases from J, with 11 bases in between. The CDR3 length is 14 residues. CDR1 is SGHNT and CDR2 is YYREEE in the germline V gene (reference sequence). The CDR3 DNA sequence: TGTGCCAGCAGCTTGTGGGCGGGTGCAGAGACCCAGTACTTC. As protein: CASSLWAGAETQYF.

The V gene is TRBV6-1, the J gene TRBJ2-7, with TRBD1 matching 12 bases. V lost 3 bases and J lost 6; bases outside the gene matches: 6. This CDR3 contains 15 residues. Per germline, CDR1 MNHNS and CDR2 SASEGT. The CDR3 DNA sequence: TGTGCCAGCAGTGACCGGGACAGGGGGCTCCGCGAGCAGTACTTC. Translation gives CASSDRDRGLREQYF.

The CDR3 loop reads CASSPGADYGYTF. The CDR3 nucleotides are TGCGCCAGCAGCCCTGGCGCGGACTATGGCTACACCTTC. V and J are TRBV5-1 and TRBJ1-2; D is uncertain. CDR3 length: 13 residues. In germline, CDR1 is SGHRS, CDR2 YFSETQ. The V end lost 4 bases, the J end lost 3 bases, and 10 bases lay between the germline ends.

This clone came up a few times. This sequence joins TRBV27 and TRBJ1-5; D perhaps matches TRBD1 (6 bases). Looked up from germline, CDR1 is MNHEY and CDR2 is SMNVEV (reference sequence). V was trimmed by 6 bases and J by 6 bases, leaving 18 bases between them. CDR3 length equals 15 residues. The CDR3 coding sequence is TGTGCCAGCAGCCGGGACACCGGGCTGGGTCAGCCCCAGCATTTT. It is translated as CASSRDTGLGQPQHF.

The chain carries TRBV5-6 and TRBJ2-7; D may be TRBD2 (5 bases). The CDR3 covers 12 residues. The V gene lost 8 bases and the J gene lost 6 bases, with 15 bases spanning the gap. Germline CDR1 SGHDT, CDR2 YYEEEE. CDR3 sequence (DNA): TGTGCCAGTCATCTCATCGGAGGCGAGCAGTACTTC. Translating gives CASHLIGGEQYF.

The chain combines TRBV7-9 with TRBJ1-1, with a possible D match to TRBD1 (5 bases). V lost 5 bases, J lost 11 bases, and 15 bases lay in between. CDR3 size: 12 residues. Per germline, CDR1 SEHNR and CDR2 FQNEAQ (reference sequence). The CDR3 DNA is TGTGCCAGCAGCGCTCAGGGTTTGGGGGCTTTCTTT. Translation: CASSAQGLGAFF.

V gene TRBV7-3 combines with J gene TRBJ2-7; D unresolved. Looked up from germline, CDR1 is SGHTA and CDR2 is FQGTGA. This CDR3 contains 12 residues. Deletions cut 11 bases from V and 1 base from J, with 12 bases between. The CDR3 loop reads CAYGSGSYEQYF. CDR3 in DNA: TGTGCCTACGGGTCGGGTTCCTACGAGCAGTACTTC. The variable domain in full, with the rest retrieved from reference TRBV7-3 and TRBJ2-7, is GAGVSQTPSNKVTEKGKYVELRCDPISGHTALYWYRQSLGQGPEFLIYFQGTGAADDSGLPNDRFFAVRPEGSVSTLKIQRTERGDSAVYLCAYGSGSYEQYFGPGTRLTVT.

This chain uses TRBV30 with TRBJ1-5; no reliable D call. Germline V lookup: CDR1 GTSNPN, CDR2 SVGIG (reference sequence). The CDR3 contains 15 residues. Trimming removed 0 bases at V and 7 bases at J, with 16 bases between. CDR3 coding DNA: TGTGCCTGGAGTGTAAAGGCAGGCATCCAACAGCCCCAGCATTTT. Protein product: CAWSVKAGIQQPQHF.

V gene TRBV5-5 combines with J gene TRBJ2-3; 7 nucleotides match TRBD1. The CDR3 consists of 16 residues. V shed 4 bases, J shed 0 bases, and the junction held 8 bases outside the gene matches. Germline values: CDR1 SGHKS, CDR2 YYEKEE (reference sequence). For the CDR3, the DNA is TGTGCCAGCAGCCCCGTACCGGGACAGAGCACAGATACGCAGTATTTT. Translating gives CASSPVPGQSTDTQYF.

This chain uses TRBV5-5 with TRBJ2-3; weak D call: TRBD2 (6 bases). The CDR3 runs to 14 residues. In germline, CDR1 is SGHKS, CDR2 YYEKEE (reference sequence). V dropped 4 bases and J dropped 6 bases, with 15 bases sitting between them. The CDR3 region has the DNA TGTGCCAGCAGCCCCGGGACTTCCCCGGATACGCAGTATTTT. Translation: CASSPGTSPDTQYF.

This chain uses TRBV7-8 with TRBJ2-4, with TRBD1 as a possible D gene (6 bases). The ends were cut back, 5 bases at V and 0 bases at J, with 14 bases in the middle. The V gene's germline CDR1 is SGHVS and CDR2 FQNEAQ. This CDR3 has 16 residues. CDR3 DNA sequence: TGTGCCAGCAGCAGACGGGACACTCTAGCCAAAAACATTCAGTACTTC. It encodes CASSRRDTLAKNIQYF.

CDR3 nucleotide sequence: TGTGCCAGCAGCTTGCCAGGGGGCTATAATTCACCCCTCCACTTT. Translated: CASSLPGGYNSPLHF. This chain links TRBV5-6 with TRBJ1-6; 7 positions match TRBD1. The J segment lost 3 bases and the V segment lost 1 base, leaving 1 base of the junction unmatched. The CDR3 length is 15 residues. Germline values: CDR1 SGHDT, CDR2 YYEEEE.

The V gene is TRBV4-1, the J gene TRBJ1-6, with 9 bases fitting TRBD1. The V and J ends lost 2 bases and 8 bases, in that order; junction bases with no gene match: 10. This CDR3 has 17 residues. Germline CDR1 is MGHRA and CDR2 is YSYEKL. DNA of the CDR3: TGCGCCAGCAGCCAACCCAAAGGACAGGGGAGTGATTCACCCCTCCACTTT. It is translated as CASSQPKGQGSDSPLHF.